This T cell receptor (beta chain) was sequenced in a study of blood T cell repertoires in COVID-19. Study details: Donors in the United States, Italy and Spain gave samples during acute or convalescent COVID-19. T cells, B-cell-depleted T cells, or PBMCs supplied cDNA or gDNA.

The germline V gene has CDR1 KGHDR and CDR2 SFDVKD. The CDR3 extends over 14 amino acids. Trimming took off 4 bases at V and 8 bases at J, with 16 bases between the two ends. In the source study's methods: Estimated nucleated cell counts came from reference gene primer amplification. Sequencing used immunoSEQ multiplex PCR; TCRdb keeps in-frame clones, though not all of them. V and J calls plus clone size are reproduced from that table; the DNA served to infer D and trimming. Of roughly 310,000 clones listed, roughly 88% were seen once; the top ten hold 3.5% to 4.5%. The sequence was obtained from a woman aged 50 to 65 with active or convalescent COVID-19. The sample taken for sequencing was peripheral blood. The chain links TRBV24-1 to TRBJ1-2, with unresolved D. Here the CDR3 DNA reads TGTGCCACCAGTGACACGGGGAGAGAGAGGGGCTACACCTTC. Translated: CATSDTGRERGYTF.